Each of the 24 T cell receptor beta chains below was sequenced from the same sample in a study of blood T cell repertoires in COVID-19. Here immunoSEQ multiplex PCR was the method, and the copy in TCRdb shows in-frame clones only, minus some. The data hold about 95,000 clones, with around 86% observed a single time. The sequencing input was peripheral blood. These receptors originate from a man between 60 and 70 years old with COVID-19, enrolled during active disease.

This sequence joins TRBV11-2 and TRBJ2-3, with TRBD2 identical over 13 bases. The J segment lost 3 bases and the V segment lost 5 bases, leaving 5 bases of the junction unmatched. CDR3 length equals 16 residues. The V gene's germline CDR1 is SGHAT and CDR2 FQNNGV. DNA for the CDR3: TGTGCCAGCAGCCTCGGACTAGCGGGAGAGACAGATACGCAGTATTTT. Residues: CASSLGLAGETDTQYF.

J is TRBJ1-1 and V is TRBV3-1 (or the pseudogene TRBV3-2), with D unresolved. CDR1 and CDR2 (germline): LGHDT, YNNKEL (reference sequence). The CDR3 length is 15 residues. V was cut by 4 bases and J by 1 base, with 13 bases left in between. This chain's CDR3 is CASSPFWGGNTEAFF. CDR3 nucleotides: TGTGCCAGCAGCCCCTTTTGGGGAGGGAACACTGAAGCTTTCTTT.

The chain has TRBV7-9 and TRBJ2-2; TRBD2 matches at 11 bases. CDR1 is SEHNR, CDR2 FQNEAQ, per germline (reference sequence). The CDR3 covers 15 residues. V gave up 3 bases and J gave up 5 bases; unmatched junction bases: 2. The CDR3 nucleotides read TGTGCCAGCAGCTTCGGGACTAGCGGAACCGGGGAGCTGTTTTTT. Translated: CASSFGTSGTGELFF.

Only one count was recorded for this clone. In nucleotides, the CDR3 is TGTGCCAGCAGCAAAGCAGGGGCTTTGAGCACTGAAGCTTTCTTT. This gives the protein CASSKAGALSTEAFF. J is TRBJ1-1 and V is TRBV21-1; TRBD1 is the table's D call and was not checked against the DNA. TRBV21-1 is described as a pseudogene. This CDR3 contains 15 residues.

This chain links TRBV5-5 with TRBJ2-1; D is undetermined. V lost 4 bases to trimming and J lost 1 base, with 15 bases between them. The CDR3 is made up of 16 amino acids. Germline V CDR1 and CDR2: SGHKS, YYEKEE (reference sequence). The CDR3, as DNA: TGTGCCAGCAGCCGCCCCCCCACTCCATCCTACAATGAGCAGTTCTTC. Protein: CASSRPPTPSYNEQFF. Filled out from reference TRBV5-5 and TRBJ2-1, the complete variable domain reads DAGVTQSPTHLIKTRGQQVTLRCSPISGHKSVSWYQQVLGQGPQFIFQYYEKEERGRGNFPDRFSARQFPNYSSELNVNALLLGDSALYLCASSRPPTPSYNEQFFGPGTRLTVL.

DNA of the CDR3: TGTGCCAGCAGGGGGACTAGCGGGAGAGCGAATGAGCAGTTCTTC. This sequence encodes CASRGTSGRANEQFF. The gene calls are TRBV6-5 and TRBJ2-1; 14 positions agree with TRBD2. Germline CDR1 is MNHEY and CDR2 is SVGAGI. The CDR3 covers 15 residues. After removal of 6 bases from V and 7 bases from J, the junction contained 5 bases not matched to a gene.

The V gene is TRBV11-2, the J gene TRBJ2-2; 9 bases match TRBD1. Germline V CDR1 and CDR2: SGHAT, FQNNGV. V trimming: 5 bases; J trimming: 6 bases; junction bases outside the gene matches: 7. CDR3 length equals 15 residues. CDR3 amino acids: CASSQGTGWAGELFF. DNA for the CDR3: TGTGCCAGCAGCCAGGGGACAGGGTGGGCCGGGGAGCTGTTTTTT.

The DNA for the CDR3 is TGTGCCAGCAGCGTAGATGGACAGGGGGCCGGGGAGCTGTTTTTT. Translation gives CASSVDGQGAGELFF. The V gene is TRBV9, the J gene TRBJ2-2, with TRBD1 matching 10 bases. The CDR3 consists of 15 residues. CDR1 SGDLS and CDR2 YYNGEE come from the germline V gene. Trimming took 0 bases from V and 6 from J; bases not matched to a gene: 2.

This chain joins TRBV7-2 and TRBJ1-5; tentative D call: TRBD1 (6 bases). There are 14 residues in the CDR3. Per the germline V gene, CDR1 is SGHTA and CDR2 is FQGNSA. V was trimmed by 7 bases and J by 5 bases, leaving 15 bases between them. CDR3 protein: CASTLTGGDQPQHF. CDR3 DNA: TGTGCCAGCACCCTGACAGGTGGAGATCAGCCCCAGCATTTT. Together with reference TRBV7-2 and TRBJ1-5, the CDR3 gives the full variable domain: GAGVSQSPSNKVTEKGKDVELRCDPISGHTALYWYRQSLGQGLEFLIYFQGNSAPDKSGLPSDRFSAERTGGSVSTLTIQRTQQEDSAVYLCASTLTGGDQPQHFGDGTRLSIL.

The V call is TRBV12-5, the J call TRBJ2-5; D is ambiguous. CDR3 size: 14 residues. V shed 6 bases and J shed 5 bases, with 16 bases lying between them. In germline, CDR1 is LGHNT, CDR2 FRNRAP. CDR3 sequence reads: CASGRDLGLETQYF. CDR3 bases: TGTGCTAGTGGCCGTGACTTGGGTCTGGAGACCCAGTACTTC.

The V call is TRBV2, the J call TRBJ1-6, with 8 bases that match TRBD1. This CDR3 has 15 amino acids. The trim removed 4 bases at V and 5 bases at J, leaving 4 bases unmatched. Germline assignment: CDR1 SNHLY and CDR2 FYNNEI. The CDR3 DNA follows: TGTGCCAGCAGTGCGGACAGGGTCGATAATTCACCCCTCCACTTT. Translating it yields CASSADRVDNSPLHF.

CDR3 sequence (DNA): TGTGCCAGCATGGGCAGGACCTACAATGAGCAGTTCTTC. This encodes CASMGRTYNEQFF. The chain links TRBV11-3 to TRBJ2-1, with D uncertain. The CDR3 covers 13 residues. Trimming removed 7 bases from V and 2 bases from J, with 9 bases in between. The germline CDR1 and CDR2 sequences are SGHNT and YENEEA.

This clone occurred a few times. The chain uses TRBV7-9 and TRBJ2-7; D is possibly TRBD2 (6 bases). Germline V CDR1 and CDR2: SEHNR, FQNEAQ (reference sequence). The CDR3 spans 14 residues. Trimming pared 0 bases from V and 3 bases from J, leaving 9 bases between. Here the CDR3 DNA reads TGTGCCAGCAGCTTAGCCGGGACTCACTACGAGCAGTACTTC. Translated: CASSLAGTHYEQYF. Full variable domain (rest looked up from reference TRBV7-9 and TRBJ2-7): DTGVSQNPRHKITKRGQNVTFRCDPISEHNRLYWYRQTLGQGPEFLTYFQNEAQLEKSRLLSDRFSAERPKGSFSTLEIQRTEQGDSAMYLCASSLAGTHYEQYFGPGTRLTVT.

This chain links TRBV12-3 or TRBV12-4 with TRBJ1-1, with 8 nucleotides matching TRBD1. This CDR3 spans 13 amino acids. V lost 6 bases and J lost 5; bases outside the gene matches: 5. In DNA form, the CDR3 reads TGTGCCAGCAGCAGACAGGGGAAGACTGAAGCTTTCTTT. This gives the protein CASSRQGKTEAFF.

The V gene is TRBV6-5, the J gene TRBJ1-1; perhaps TRBD1 as D (5 bases). Germline V CDR1 and CDR2: MNHEY, SVGAGI. The germline V and J ends were trimmed by 5 bases and 7 bases, with 17 bases remaining between them. This CDR3 region has 14 residues. The CDR3 bases are TGTGCCAGCAGTCCCGGACGGCCGGGGGGTGAAGCTTTCTTT. As protein: CASSPGRPGGEAFF.

This clone was seen a few times. V is TRBV9 and J is TRBJ2-5, with D unresolved. In germline, CDR1 is SGDLS, CDR2 YYNGEE. CDR3 size: 13 residues. Trimming took 4 bases from V and 3 from J, leaving 10 bases between them. This CDR3 is CASSRSQEETQYF. DNA for the CDR3: TGTGCCAGCAGCCGGTCCCAGGAAGAGACCCAGTACTTC.

V and J are TRBV28 and TRBJ2-7, with a weak D call TRBD2 (6 bases). Trimming removed 3 bases at V and 5 bases at J, with 14 bases between. The CDR3 sequence is 14 residues long. Per the germline V gene, CDR1 is MDHEN and CDR2 is SYDVKM. The CDR3 loop reads CASSFGGRYHEQYF. The CDR3 DNA sequence: TGTGCCAGCAGTTTTGGAGGGAGGTACCACGAGCAGTACTTC.

This clone was observed a single time. The chain links TRBV2 to TRBJ1-2; D is ambiguous. Germline CDR1 SNHLY, CDR2 FYNNEI. The CDR3 extends over 14 amino acids. The V and J ends lost 0 bases and 3 bases respectively, with 8 bases between them. The CDR3 sequence: CASSEALRDYGYTF. The CDR3 nucleotides are TGTGCCAGCAGTGAAGCGCTTCGGGACTATGGCTACACCTTC.

This rearrangement joins TRBV7-2 to TRBJ2-7, with TRBD2 matching over 7 bases. CDR1 is SGHTA and CDR2 is FQGNSA in the germline V gene. J was trimmed by 7 bases and V by 8 bases; bases with no gene match: 14. The CDR3 sequence is 14 residues long. The CDR3 region is CASANRRREGEQYF. In DNA form, the CDR3 reads TGTGCCAGCGCAAACCGCCGCAGGGAGGGAGAGCAGTACTTC.

This rearrangement joins TRBV12-3 or TRBV12-4 to TRBJ2-7, with D possibly matching TRBD1 (6 bases). V lost 11 bases and J lost 6, with 20 bases in between. This CDR3 region has 13 residues. CDR3 sequence (DNA): TGTGCCCCACAAGAACAGGGAGAGGGCGAGCAGTACTTC. Its translation is CAPQEQGEGEQYF.

The chain couples TRBV11-1 to TRBJ1-6; D is uncertain. V shed 2 bases and J shed 7 bases, with 3 bases lying between them. In germline, CDR1 is SGHAT, CDR2 FQDESV (reference sequence). The CDR3 extends over 12 amino acids. In DNA, the CDR3 is TGTGCCAGCAGCTTACAGAATTCACCCCTCCACTTT. Encoded protein: CASSLQNSPLHF.

V is TRBV28 and J is TRBJ2-3; TRBD2 matches at 8 bases. The V gene end was trimmed by 5 bases and the J gene end by 0 bases; junction bases not matched to a gene: 4. The germline gives CDR1 MDHEN, CDR2 SYDVKM. The CDR3 totals 15 residues. CDR3 sequence reads: CASSIAGSSTDTQYF. The CDR3 coding sequence is TGTGCCAGCAGTATAGCGGGGAGTAGCACAGATACGCAGTATTTT.

Sample share makes this clone medium-sized. V is TRBV4-1 and J is TRBJ1-1; the D is unclear. The V and J ends lost 3 bases and 0 bases respectively, with 5 bases between them. The germline CDR1 and CDR2 sequences are MGHRA and YSYEKL. The CDR3 has 13 amino acids. CDR3 sequence (DNA): TGCGCCAGCAGCCATCCCTTGAACACTGAAGCTTTCTTT. This gives the protein CASSHPLNTEAFF.

The V and J genes are TRBV19 and TRBJ1-4; maybe TRBD1 (5 bases). The CDR3 consists of 15 residues. V was trimmed by 3 bases and J by 7 bases, leaving 15 bases between them. Germline V lookup: CDR1 LNHDA, CDR2 SQIVND (reference sequence). Here the CDR3 reads CASSIGRVGSEKLFF. For the CDR3, the DNA is TGTGCCAGTAGTATCGGCAGGGTTGGTAGTGAAAAACTGTTTTTT.